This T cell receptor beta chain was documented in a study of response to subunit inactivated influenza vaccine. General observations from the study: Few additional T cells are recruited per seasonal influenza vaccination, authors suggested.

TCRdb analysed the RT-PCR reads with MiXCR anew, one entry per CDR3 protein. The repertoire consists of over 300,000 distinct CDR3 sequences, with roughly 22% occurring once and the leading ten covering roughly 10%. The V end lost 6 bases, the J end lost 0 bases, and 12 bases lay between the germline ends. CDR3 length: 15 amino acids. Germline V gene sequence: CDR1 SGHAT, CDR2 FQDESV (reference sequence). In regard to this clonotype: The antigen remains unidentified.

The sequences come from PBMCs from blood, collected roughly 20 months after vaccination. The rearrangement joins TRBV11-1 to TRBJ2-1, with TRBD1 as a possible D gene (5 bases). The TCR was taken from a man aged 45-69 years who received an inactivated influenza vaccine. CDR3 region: CASSQDSSSYNEQFF. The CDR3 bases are TGTGCCAGCAGTCAAGACAGTAGCTCCTACAATGAGCAGTTCTTC.